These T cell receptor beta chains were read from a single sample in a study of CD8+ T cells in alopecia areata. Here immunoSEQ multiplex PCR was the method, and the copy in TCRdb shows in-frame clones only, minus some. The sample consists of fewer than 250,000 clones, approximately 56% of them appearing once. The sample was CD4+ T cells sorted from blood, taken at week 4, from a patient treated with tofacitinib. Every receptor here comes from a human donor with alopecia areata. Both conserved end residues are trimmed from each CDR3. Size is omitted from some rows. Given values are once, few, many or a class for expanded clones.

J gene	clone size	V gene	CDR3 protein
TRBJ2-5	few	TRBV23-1	ASRHRTGTIRETQY
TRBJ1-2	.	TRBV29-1	SVTGQGLYGYT
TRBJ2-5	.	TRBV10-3	AISEASGRAGETQY
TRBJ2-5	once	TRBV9	ASSVAGAGRETQY
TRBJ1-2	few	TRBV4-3	ASSQGTRPYGYT
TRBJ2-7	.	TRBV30	AGQDSYEQY
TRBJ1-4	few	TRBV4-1	ASSRQGSAVNEKLF
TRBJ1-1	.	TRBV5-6	ASSTGTGVGNTEAF
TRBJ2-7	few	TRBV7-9	ASSLLFPGEQY
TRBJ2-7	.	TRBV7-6	ASSRHGQGSSYEQY
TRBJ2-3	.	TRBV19	ASSISRATGTSRTDTQY
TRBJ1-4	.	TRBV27	ASSFYPGVATNEKLF
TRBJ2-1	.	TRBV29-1	SVAGTSGLAGGDEQF
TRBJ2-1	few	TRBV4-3	ASSQGMGREDNEQF
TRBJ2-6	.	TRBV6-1	ASTLRGSGANVLT
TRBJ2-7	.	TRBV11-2	ASSILAVAAYEQY
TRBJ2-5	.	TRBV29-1	SVERTSGRPQETQY
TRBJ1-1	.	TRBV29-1	SVEFDRAKAEAF
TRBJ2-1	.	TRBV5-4	ASTMDSGRAYNEQF
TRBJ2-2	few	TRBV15	ATSRTTPTGELF
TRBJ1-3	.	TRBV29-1	SGQSSSGNTIY
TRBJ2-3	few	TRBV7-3	ASSPPGPDTQY
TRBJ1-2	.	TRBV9	ASSLGAAVDGYT
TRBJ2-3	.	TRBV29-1	SVNGWYSTDTQY
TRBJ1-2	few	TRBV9	ASRGQGGGYT
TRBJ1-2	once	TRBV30	AWTNSYGYT